Presented here are 29 T cell receptor beta chains from one specimen sequenced in a study of blood T cell repertoires in COVID-19. Sequencing used immunoSEQ multiplex PCR; TCRdb keeps in-frame clones, though not all of them. The repertoire includes about 270,000 clones, more than 85% of them detected once, and 2% to 3% sits in the top ten. The sample consisted of peripheral blood. Receptors originate from a person aged 18 to 35 with COVID-19, enrolled during active disease.

The CDR3 spells CASSQEVDRGFSRTYEQYF. CDR3 bases: TGTGCCAGCAGCCAAGAAGTGGACAGAGGCTTTTCCCGGACCTACGAGCAGTACTTC. The genes are TRBV4-2 and TRBJ2-7; tentative D call: TRBD1 (6 bases). Germline V gene sequence: CDR1 LGHNA, CDR2 YNFKEQ. V was shortened by 0 bases and J by 2 bases, with 23 bases between the two germline ends. This CDR3 comprises 19 residues.

This sequence joins TRBV7-9 and TRBJ1-1, with D unresolved. V gave up 4 bases and J gave up 2 bases, with 20 bases separating them. CDR1 is SEHNR and CDR2 is FQNEAQ in the germline V gene (reference sequence). The CDR3 runs to 17 residues. The chain's CDR3 is CASSSEKSYLRNTEAFF. CDR3 nucleotide sequence: TGTGCCAGCAGCTCCGAAAAGAGCTATCTTCGTAACACTGAAGCTTTCTTT.

The J gene is TRBJ1-4, the V gene TRBV5-1, with TRBD1 as a possible D gene (5 bases). V dropped 0 bases and J dropped 7 bases, with 13 bases sitting between them. The CDR3 totals 15 residues. Germline V CDR1 and CDR2: SGHRS, YFSETQ. The CDR3 loop reads CASSLDGREGEKLFF. The CDR3 DNA follows: TGCGCCAGCAGCTTGGATGGCAGGGAGGGTGAAAAACTGTTTTTT.

The rearrangement joins TRBV5-4 to TRBJ1-4; 9 bases match TRBD1. With V trimmed by 5 bases and J by 5 bases, 4 bases remained unmatched. The CDR3 loop spans 14 amino acids. Per germline, CDR1 SGHNT and CDR2 YYREEE (reference sequence). CDR3 sequence (DNA): TGTGCCAGCAGTTACGGACAGGGGAATGAAAAACTGTTTTTT. Protein sequence: CASSYGQGNEKLFF.

The chain uses TRBV11-2 and TRBJ2-7; TRBD2 agrees at 9 bases. V shed 10 bases, J shed 5 bases, and the junction held 6 bases outside the gene matches. This CDR3 spans 12 amino acids. Germline CDR1 reads SGHAT; CDR2 reads FQNNGV. The CDR3: CATSSGNHEQYF. In DNA, the CDR3 is TGTGCCACTTCTAGCGGGAACCACGAGCAGTACTTC.

The V gene is TRBV12-3 or TRBV12-4, the J gene TRBJ1-5; no clear D. Trimming removed 3 bases at V and 0 bases at J, with 3 bases between. The CDR3 sequence is 13 residues long. CDR3 sequence reads: CASSLRSNQPQHF. DNA of the CDR3: TGTGCCAGCAGTTTGCGTAGCAATCAGCCCCAGCATTTT.

The rearrangement joins TRBV20-1 to TRBJ2-1, with D tentatively TRBD2 (5 bases). V was trimmed by 3 bases and J by 5 bases, leaving 11 bases between them. Germline CDR1 DFQATT, CDR2 SNEGSKA (reference sequence). The CDR3 has 13 residues. The CDR3 reads CSASLAPDNEQFF. The CDR3 nucleotides are TGCAGTGCTAGTTTAGCGCCGGACAATGAGCAGTTCTTC.

This clone was seen just once. This chain uses TRBV4-3 with TRBJ1-2, with D tentatively TRBD1 (6 bases). Germline CDR1 and CDR2: LGHNA and YSLEER. There are 12 residues in the CDR3. V gave up 1 base and J gave up 7 bases, with 7 bases separating them. The CDR3 nucleotides read TGCGCCAGCAGCCAAGCAGGGGTTGGCTACACCTTC. The encoded protein is CASSQAGVGYTF.

This chain links TRBV5-1 with TRBJ1-1, with a tentative D call TRBD1 (5 bases). The CDR3 runs 14 residues. V was trimmed by 3 bases and J by 4 bases, leaving 13 bases between them. The V gene's germline CDR1 is SGHRS and CDR2 YFSETQ. CDR3 region: CASSYLGGGTEAFF. The CDR3 DNA reads TGCGCCAGCAGCTACCTCGGGGGAGGCACTGAAGCTTTCTTT.

This chain connects TRBV27 to TRBJ1-5; maybe TRBD1 (5 bases). The germline V gene has CDR1 MNHEY and CDR2 SMNVEV (reference sequence). V was cut by 5 bases and J by 7 bases, with 9 bases left in between. CDR3 size: 12 residues. CDR3 sequence (DNA): TGTGCCAGCAGTCCTGGGGGGCAGCCCCAGCATTTT. This codes for CASSPGGQPQHF.

V gene TRBV3-1 (or the pseudogene TRBV3-2) combines with J gene TRBJ2-1; 10 bases line up with TRBD1. CDR1 is LGHDT, CDR2 YNNKEL, per germline (reference sequence). The CDR3 sequence is 16 residues long. Unmatched junction bases numbered 7, after V lost 1 base and J lost 7 bases. In DNA, the CDR3 is TGTGCCAGCAGCCAAGTAACCGGGACAGGGGTAAATGAGCAGTTCTTC. It yields the protein CASSQVTGTGVNEQFF.

As concerns this clone: Distinct nucleotide sequences in the sample also encode this CDR3. V is TRBV28 and J is TRBJ2-7; tentatively, D is TRBD2 (5 bases). The CDR3 consists of 13 residues. Germline V CDR1 and CDR2: MDHEN, SYDVKM. Trimming took 3 bases from V and 0 from J, leaving 6 bases between them. CDR3 DNA: TGTGCCAGCAGTTTGAGGGACTCCTACGAGCAGTACTTC. This sequence encodes CASSLRDSYEQYF.

The chain carries TRBV28 and TRBJ2-7; the D is unclear. V gave up 1 base and J gave up 6 bases, with 13 bases separating them. From germline, CDR1 is MDHEN and CDR2 SYDVKM. The CDR3 spans 14 residues. CDR3 amino acids: CASSLYIPGSEQYF. CDR3 nucleotide sequence: TGTGCCAGCAGTTTATATATTCCGGGTTCCGAGCAGTACTTC.

The J gene is TRBJ2-7, the V gene TRBV12-3 or TRBV12-4; D gene unclear. This CDR3 contains 12 residues. V was trimmed by 2 bases and J by 3 bases, leaving 5 bases between them. The CDR3 is CASSLSVYEQYF. The DNA for the CDR3 is TGTGCCAGCAGTTTATCTGTCTACGAGCAGTACTTC.

This clone was counted a single time. The rearrangement uses TRBV29-1 and TRBJ2-2; 10 positions match TRBD1. The J segment lost 7 bases and the V segment lost 7 bases, leaving 6 bases of the junction unmatched. The germline CDR1 and CDR2 sequences are SQVTM and ANQGSEA. This CDR3 contains 13 residues. The CDR3 sequence: CSAGTGAGGELFF. The CDR3 coding sequence is TGCAGCGCGGGGACAGGGGCTGGCGGGGAGCTGTTTTTT.

The V gene is TRBV9, the J gene TRBJ1-1; no clear D. Germline-derived CDR1 and CDR2 are SGDLS and YYNGEE. The CDR3 extends over 13 amino acids. V lost 4 bases to trimming and J lost 1 base, with 8 bases between them. CDR3 in DNA: TGTGCCAGCAGCACGACACCGAACACTGAAGCTTTCTTT. Amino acid sequence: CASSTTPNTEAFF. The variable domain in full, completed from reference TRBV9 and TRBJ1-1, reads DSGVTQTPKHLITATGQRVTLRCSPRSGDLSVYWYQQSLDQGLQFLIQYYNGEERAKGNILERFSAQQFPDLHSELNLSSLELGDSALYFCASSTTPNTEAFFGQGTRLTVV.

J is TRBJ2-3 and V is TRBV5-1; 8 bases are shared with TRBD2. The CDR3 runs to 15 residues. CDR1 and CDR2 from the germline V gene are SGHRS and YFSETQ. The ends lost 2 bases at V and 2 bases at J; junction bases unmatched: 4. The DNA of the CDR3 is TGCGCCAGCAGCTTTTCTAGCGGGCCCACAGATACGCAGTATTTT. As protein: CASSFSSGPTDTQYF.

The V gene is TRBV3-1 (or the pseudogene TRBV3-2), the J gene TRBJ2-1; 7 positions match TRBD2. The trim removed 1 base at V and 3 bases at J, leaving 18 bases unmatched. The V gene's germline CDR1 is LGHDT and CDR2 YNNKEL (reference sequence). The CDR3 contains 20 residues. As DNA, the CDR3 is TGTGCCAGCAGCCAAGCTGGGGGATTCCTTTCTAGCGGCAACTACAATGAGCAGTTCTTC. As protein: CASSQAGGFLSSGNYNEQFF.

This chain connects TRBV2 to TRBJ2-3; D ambiguous. CDR1 and CDR2 from the germline V gene are SNHLY and FYNNEI. Between the trimmed V and J ends, which lost 8 bases and 5 bases, there was a span of 14 bases. The CDR3 totals 13 residues. CDR3 region: CASGTLARDTQYF. CDR3 nucleotide sequence: TGTGCCAGCGGAACTTTAGCTAGAGATACGCAGTATTTT. Drawing the rest from reference TRBV2 and TRBJ2-3, the complete variable domain is EPEVTQTPSHQVTQMGQEVILRCVPISNHLYFYWYRQILGQKVEFLVSFYNNEISEKSEIFDDQFSVERPDGSNFTLKIRSTKLEDSAMYFCASGTLARDTQYFGPGTRLTVL.

This chain's CDR3 is CASSLLGQLISGNTIYF. CDR3 in DNA: TGTGCCAGCAGTCTTTTAGGACAGCTCATCTCTGGAAACACCATATATTTT. The rearrangement links TRBV28 to TRBJ1-3; tentative D call: TRBD1 (6 bases). This CDR3 is 17 amino acids long. With 5 bases removed from V and 0 bases from J, the gap between germline ends came to 17 bases. Germline lookup yields CDR1 MDHEN and CDR2 SYDVKM.

The chain uses TRBV6-5 and TRBJ1-5; 7 positions match TRBD1. The junction had 3 bases not matched to a gene; V was cut back by 6 bases and J by 4 bases. Germline CDR1 MNHEY, CDR2 SVGAGI. The CDR3 has 13 residues. CDR3 protein: CASSGTANQPQHF. The DNA of the CDR3 is TGTGCCAGCAGCGGGACAGCTAATCAGCCCCAGCATTTT.

The chain links TRBV6-6 to TRBJ1-1; the D is unclear. Germline V gene lookup returns CDR1 MNHNY and CDR2 SVGAGI (reference sequence). There are 16 residues in the CDR3. Trimming shortened V by 5 bases and J by 7 bases, and 23 bases separated the two germline ends. The CDR3 region is CASSGTTSTGSLEAFF. The CDR3 bases are TGTGCCAGCAGTGGAACGACCTCGACCGGGAGCCTTGAAGCTTTCTTT.

This clone came up once. The CDR3 region is CASSTGQGASTDTQYF. In DNA form, the CDR3 reads TGTGCCAGCAGCACCGGACAGGGGGCCTCCACAGATACGCAGTATTTT. V usage is TRBV11-3 and J usage is TRBJ2-3, with 11 positions matching TRBD1. The CDR3 is made up of 16 amino acids. Trimming took 5 bases from V and 2 from J; bases not matched to a gene: 6. Germline values: CDR1 SGHNT, CDR2 YENEEA.

The CDR3 region has the DNA TGTGCTAGTGGTCTATCAGGGGCCGGGGGGGCTTTCTTT. Translated, it gives CASGLSGAGGAFF. The chain recombines TRBV12-5 with TRBJ1-1, with TRBD1 as a possible D gene (6 bases). CDR1 and CDR2 (germline): LGHNT, FRNRAP. This CDR3 has 13 amino acids. The germline V and J ends were trimmed by 5 bases and 11 bases, with 18 bases remaining between them.

V and J are TRBV19 and TRBJ1-1, with D unclear. The CDR3 loop spans 14 amino acids. V was cut by 4 bases and J by 5 bases, with 14 bases left in between. The germline V gene has CDR1 LNHDA and CDR2 SQIVND (reference sequence). The CDR3 region has the DNA TGTGCCAGTAGTACCCCCGTCGGGTGGACTGAAGCTTTCTTT. It specifies CASSTPVGWTEAFF.

The chain employs TRBV27 and TRBJ1-1, with D unresolved. V was pared by 6 bases and J by 2 bases, with 13 bases between. Germline V gene data show CDR1 as MNHEY and CDR2 as SMNVEV (reference sequence). The CDR3 is 14 amino acids. This chain's CDR3 is CASSAIGLNTEAFF. In nucleotides, the CDR3 is TGTGCCAGCAGCGCAATTGGGCTTAACACTGAAGCTTTCTTT.

The genes are TRBV29-1 and TRBJ2-3; 7 bases match TRBD2. V lost 7 bases and J lost 4; bases outside the gene matches: 14. This CDR3 comprises 15 residues. Germline V CDR1 and CDR2: SQVTM, ANQGSEA. CDR3 nucleotide sequence: TGCAGCGGAAGCGGGACGGAAACACAGGCAGATACGCAGTATTTT. As protein: CSGSGTETQADTQYF.

The V gene is TRBV3-1 (or the pseudogene TRBV3-2), the J gene TRBJ1-6, with a possible D match to TRBD1 (6 bases). V gave up 5 bases and J gave up 8 bases, with 7 bases separating them. CDR1 and CDR2 from the germline V gene are LGHDT and YNNKEL (reference sequence). The length of the CDR3 is 12 residues. CDR3 in amino acids: CASSYRDSPLHF. The CDR3 DNA is TGTGCCAGCAGCTACAGGGATTCACCCCTCCACTTT.

The gene calls are TRBV19 and TRBJ2-2; D is undetermined. The CDR3 loop spans 15 amino acids. Germline CDR1 and CDR2: LNHDA and SQIVND (reference sequence). Trimming shortened V by 4 bases and J by 3 bases, and 12 bases separated the two germline ends. For the CDR3, the DNA is TGTGCCAGTAGTACGTTAGGAGTTCACACCGGGGAGCTGTTTTTT. Translated, it gives CASSTLGVHTGELFF.